Here is one TCR beta chain with its context. The antigen remains undetermined. Using immunoSEQ multiplex PCR, the repertoire was profiled, and TCRdb retains in-frame clones only, with some absent. The repertoire holds 4,500 to 5,500 clones, 70% to 90% seen once, with 4.5% to 5.5% in the top ten. This entry is derived from a study of T cells and Merkel cell carcinoma outcomes. Study-level results: Repertoire plus T-cell density reportedly predicted Merkel cell carcinoma outcomes.

The CDR3 has 13 residues. Trimming removed 7 bases from V and 6 bases from J, with 14 bases in between. CDR1 and CDR2 (germline): MNHEY, SMNVEV (reference sequence). The receptor was derived from a human donor with Merkel cell carcinoma. The V and J genes are TRBV27 and TRBJ2-3; possibly TRBD2 for D (7 bases). Material: tumor tissue from Merkel cell carcinoma. The CDR3 DNA reads as TGTGCCAGCAACGAGGGGGGGGTGGATACGCAGTATTTT. This translates into CASNEGGVDTQYF.